Listed below are T cell receptor beta chains from one sample, sequenced in a study of technical replicates of blood from several donors. Using immunoSEQ multiplex PCR, the repertoire was profiled, and TCRdb retains in-frame clones only, with some absent. The table has around 79,000 clones, 90% to 95% seen once. Sequencing was performed on T cells isolated from PBMCs. The receptors originated from a human donor in good health. Each CDR3 is given with its conserved first and last residue.

j_call: TRBJ2-2
v_call: TRBV7-3
cdr3_aa: CASNSNTGELFF

j_call: TRBJ2-7
v_call: TRBV6-5
cdr3_aa: CASSYGDSGSYEQYF

j_call: TRBJ1-5
v_call: TRBV18
cdr3_aa: CASSWASNQPQHF

j_call: TRBJ2-7
v_call: TRBV11-2
cdr3_aa: CASSHSYWGESYEQYF

j_call: TRBJ1-2
v_call: TRBV28
cdr3_aa: CASSPQGHDHLANYGYTF

j_call: TRBJ2-7
v_call: TRBV5-1
cdr3_aa: CASSLASGEVYEQYF

j_call: TRBJ2-5
v_call: TRBV28
cdr3_aa: CASSLIDEEETQYF

j_call: TRBJ2-1
v_call: TRBV10-3
cdr3_aa: CAISVPGNGINEQFF

j_call: TRBJ2-3
v_call: TRBV5-4
cdr3_aa: CASSTDFSTDTQYF

j_call: TRBJ2-5
v_call: TRBV6-6
cdr3_aa: CASSYSSTDPEETQYF

j_call: TRBJ1-1
v_call: TRBV20-1
cdr3_aa: CSARDPVEAFF

j_call: TRBJ1-2
v_call: TRBV6-6
cdr3_aa: CASSYEGSGGGYTF

j_call: TRBJ2-5
v_call: TRBV4-1
cdr3_aa: CASSQAGTFEETQYF

j_call: TRBJ2-3
v_call: TRBV6-1
cdr3_aa: CATSRTSSTDTQYF

j_call: TRBJ2-1
v_call: TRBV5-1
cdr3_aa: CASSRLAGGLYNEQFF

j_call: TRBJ2-1
v_call: TRBV6-5
cdr3_aa: CAVSYHSSYNEQFF

j_call: TRBJ2-7
v_call: TRBV6-5
cdr3_aa: CASSASGRAFEQYF

j_call: TRBJ2-7
v_call: TRBV6-1
cdr3_aa: CASTEQGSYEQYF

j_call: TRBJ1-5
v_call: TRBV28
cdr3_aa: CATVGGGERLVQPQHF

j_call: TRBJ1-1
v_call: TRBV12-5
cdr3_aa: CASGPTGNTEAFF

j_call: TRBJ1-4
v_call: TRBV25-1
cdr3_aa: CASTRREEKLFF

j_call: TRBJ2-4
v_call: TRBV2
cdr3_aa: CASSEDIAKNIQYF

j_call: TRBJ2-1
v_call: TRBV5-1
cdr3_aa: CASSFTGREQFF

j_call: TRBJ1-5
v_call: TRBV19
cdr3_aa: CASRFGGNNQPQHF

j_call: TRBJ1-1
v_call: TRBV5-1
cdr3_aa: CASSLGQGEAFF

j_call: TRBJ2-5
v_call: TRBV6-6
cdr3_aa: CASSYSAGRLETQYF

j_call: TRBJ1-2
v_call: TRBV11-2
cdr3_aa: CASSLGDFTGYTF

j_call: TRBJ2-3
v_call: TRBV10-1
cdr3_aa: CASSELLAGVDTQYF

j_call: TRBJ1-1
v_call: TRBV5-6
cdr3_aa: CASSSLGQVNMNTEAFF

j_call: TRBJ1-2
v_call: TRBV27
cdr3_aa: CASKGDGYTF

j_call: TRBJ1-1
v_call: TRBV7-8
cdr3_aa: CASSLPTGSTEAFF

j_call: TRBJ1-2
v_call: TRBV7-8
cdr3_aa: CASSLGAGQGAGGYTF

j_call: TRBJ2-2
v_call: TRBV9
cdr3_aa: CASSAPGDTHRELFF

j_call: TRBJ2-5
v_call: TRBV6-1
cdr3_aa: CASSEMGGQETQYF

j_call: TRBJ2-6
v_call: TRBV7-9
cdr3_aa: CASSPRQGAGANVLTF

j_call: TRBJ2-1
v_call: TRBV6-5
cdr3_aa: CASSYSAGLARNEQFF

j_call: TRBJ2-3
v_call: TRBV2
cdr3_aa: CASVGLAGVGADTQYF

j_call: TRBJ2-7
v_call: TRBV7-9
cdr3_aa: CASSQGQGHEQYF

j_call: TRBJ1-2
v_call: TRBV5-1
cdr3_aa: CASSPLSNYGYTF

j_call: TRBJ1-3
v_call: TRBV29-1
cdr3_aa: CSVEESRGPGNTIYF

j_call: TRBJ2-2
v_call: TRBV5-6
cdr3_aa: CASSFITGELFF

j_call: TRBJ2-7
v_call: TRBV2
cdr3_aa: CASTSSYEQYF

j_call: TRBJ2-7
v_call: TRBV29-1
cdr3_aa: CSVWLALGEQYF

j_call: TRBJ2-7
v_call: TRBV28
cdr3_aa: CASSSREASPLPLSYEQYF

j_call: TRBJ1-5
v_call: TRBV19
cdr3_aa: CASNRLWTGLINQPQHF

j_call: TRBJ1-1
v_call: TRBV6-5
cdr3_aa: CASSYSMNTEAFF

j_call: TRBJ2-1
v_call: TRBV4-1
cdr3_aa: CASSQGRASGGLRNEQFF

j_call: TRBJ2-5
v_call: TRBV27
cdr3_aa: CASSLTPGQGSGETQYF

j_call: TRBJ2-7
v_call: TRBV10-3
cdr3_aa: CAISELQVISLYEQYF

j_call: TRBJ2-1
v_call: TRBV19
cdr3_aa: CASSPAGLINEQFF

j_call: TRBJ2-3
v_call: TRBV7-9
cdr3_aa: CASSLVVGGDTQYF

j_call: TRBJ2-3
v_call: TRBV21-1
cdr3_aa: CASSTRTSTDTQYF

j_call: TRBJ1-2
v_call: TRBV2
cdr3_aa: CASRTGPAGYTF